One and the same sample provided the 9 T cell receptor beta chains below, sequenced in a study of beta chain features in type 1 diabetes. Every isolated RNA sample was fully reverse transcribed, so sequencing captured expressed TCRB transcripts. Assay used: immunoSEQ multiplex PCR; TCRdb lists only in-frame clones, some missing. The sample lists about 40,000 clones; about 64% were seen once. Sequences were obtained from Tregs from blood. The receptors here all came from a woman in her 30s in good health.

This chain uses TRBV29-1 with TRBJ2-1, with 7 bases aligning to TRBD2. Germline V CDR1 and CDR2: SQVTM, ANQGSEA. This CDR3 is built from 15 residues. The trim removed 3 bases at V and 4 bases at J, leaving 9 bases unmatched. CDR3: CSVDQRASGYNEQFF. The CDR3 nucleotides are TGCAGCGTTGACCAAAGGGCTAGCGGATACAATGAGCAGTTCTTC.

The genes are TRBV7-9 and TRBJ2-7; 7 bases align to TRBD2. The CDR3 runs 14 residues. V shed 5 bases, J shed 6 bases, and the junction held 10 bases outside the gene matches. CDR1 is SEHNR and CDR2 is FQNEAQ in the germline V gene (reference sequence). The CDR3 protein is CASSAFLAGLEQYF. The CDR3 region has the DNA TGTGCCAGCAGCGCCTTCTTAGCGGGCCTCGAGCAGTACTTC.

The chain recombines TRBV27 with TRBJ2-5; no reliable D call. The assigned J gene may be wrong: the sequence end matches TRBJ2-7 better. This CDR3 contains 13 residues. CDR1 is MNHEY, CDR2 SMNVEV, per germline (reference sequence). The CDR3 DNA reads TGTGCCAGCAGTTTAATTCTAAGCTACGAGCAGTACTTC. It translates to CASSLILSYEQYF.

In its sample, this clone was seen a few times. The rearrangement links TRBV15 to TRBJ1-1; no reliable D call. CDR3 size: 13 residues. The V and J ends lost 1 base and 6 bases respectively, with 9 bases between them. The V gene's germline CDR1 is LNHNV and CDR2 YYDKDF (reference sequence). The CDR3 sequence: CATSRVGSAEAFF. For the CDR3, the DNA is TGTGCCACCAGCAGAGTCGGGAGCGCTGAAGCTTTCTTT.

The CDR3 is CATSVGERNRADTQYF. CDR3 DNA sequence: TGTGCCACCAGCGTCGGCGAGCGGAATCGGGCAGATACGCAGTATTTT. The chain has TRBV15 and TRBJ2-3; D may be TRBD2 (5 bases). V shed 5 bases and J shed 4 bases, with 19 bases lying between them. The length of the CDR3 is 16 residues. Per the germline V gene, CDR1 is LNHNV and CDR2 is YYDKDF (reference sequence).

In nucleotides, the CDR3 is TGTGCCAGCAGAGGGACTTCAACCGGGCCCCAGCATTTT. Translation gives CASRGTSTGPQHF. This chain uses TRBV6-1 with TRBJ1-5; tentative D call: TRBD1 (5 bases). This CDR3 contains 13 residues. CDR1 is MNHNS and CDR2 is SASEGT in the germline V gene. V was pared by 6 bases and J by 9 bases, with 15 bases between.

The genes are TRBV5-1 and TRBJ2-1; 10 bases agree with TRBD2. The CDR3 consists of 17 residues. Trimming took 4 bases from V and 6 from J; bases not matched to a gene: 13. In germline, CDR1 is SGHRS, CDR2 YFSETQ. CDR3 sequence: CASSPPGLAGGLNEQFF. Here the CDR3 DNA reads TGCGCCAGCAGCCCCCCGGGGTTAGCGGGAGGTCTCAATGAGCAGTTCTTC.

The chain carries TRBV7-2 and TRBJ2-1; D gene uncertain. CDR3 size: 13 residues. V gave up 5 bases and J gave up 9 bases, with 14 bases separating them. Germline V lookup: CDR1 SGHTA, CDR2 FQGNSA. The CDR3 region has the DNA TGTGCCAGCAGCCTCCAGTTCCCCCCTGAGCAGTTCTTC. Translated, it gives CASSLQFPPEQFF.

The chain employs TRBV11-2 and TRBJ2-1; D might be TRBD2 (5 bases). There are 13 residues in the CDR3. Germline CDR1 is SGHAT and CDR2 is FQNNGV. Between the trimmed V and J ends, which lost 0 bases and 14 bases, there was a span of 14 bases. The CDR3, as DNA: TGTGCCAGCAGCTTAGAAGCTGGCGGGTGGGAGTTCTTC. This gives the protein CASSLEAGGWEFF. The full variable domain, completed using reference TRBV11-2 and TRBJ2-1, is EAGVAQSPRYKIIEKRQSVAFWCNPISGHATLYWYQQILGQGPKLLIQFQNNGVVDDSQLPKDRFSAERLKGVDSTLKIQPAKLEDSAVYLCASSLEAGGWEFFGPGTRLTVL.